The present entry profiles one T cell receptor beta chain with its context. Sequencing used immunoSEQ multiplex PCR; TCRdb keeps in-frame clones, though not all of them. The table lists more than 25,000 clones, approximately 91% of them singletons. This CDR3 comprises 15 residues. This record comes from a study of T cell changes during pregnancy in multiple sclerosis. The J gene is TRBJ2-2, the V gene TRBV12-2; the table's D call, TRBD2, has no DNA check behind it. TRBV12-2 is a known pseudogene. The origin of this receptor is a female donor with multiple sclerosis, enrolled in a pregnancy study. The sequenced sample was CD8+ T cells from peripheral blood mononuclear cells, obtained after pregnancy. The CDR3 DNA reads TGTGCAAGTCTCGGGACTAGCGGGCTCTCCGGGGAGCTGTTTTTT. Translation: CASLGTSGLSGELFF.